These 13 T cell receptor beta chains were sequenced from one sample in a study of tissue T cells after allogeneic stem cell transplantation. Assay used: immunoSEQ multiplex PCR; TCRdb lists only in-frame clones, some missing. The table includes 20,000 to 25,000 clones, around 70% detected once. The sample consisted of spleen. The receptors originated from a female BALB/c mouse in good health. The MHC haplotype of this mouse line is H2-d.

In its sample, this clone was seen once. Germline and genes: mouse. The observed sequence ends 1 residue before the CDR3 terminus, with the missing tail filled in from the germline J gene. V is TRBV29 and J is TRBJ2-7; 7 bases fit TRBD1. The V segment lost 5 bases and the J segment 7 bases; nucleotides outside the gene matches: 2. The CDR3 has 11 residues. CDR1 is MSHET, CDR2 SYDVDS, per germline. CDR3 amino acids: CASSRDSEQYF. Incomplete CDR3 DNA: TGTGCTAGCAGTCGGGACAGCGAACAGTAC.

A word on this clone: Genes and germline are mouse. The read terminates 1 residue before the CDR3 end, so the remaining end is supplied by the germline J gene. The chain is built from TRBV2 and TRBJ2-5; the D call may be TRBD1 or TRBD2 (6 bases each). CDR3 size: 15 residues. Germline CDR1 is LGHNA and CDR2 is YSYQKL. Trimming pared 0 bases from V and 6 bases from J, leaving 13 bases between. Incomplete CDR3 DNA: TGTGCCAGCAGCCAAGATCGGGGGCAGAGGGACACCCAGTAC. It translates to CASSQDRGQRDTQY. The entire CDR3 sequence reads CASSQDRGQRDTQYF.

This clone was found once. The gene names here belong to mouse. The missing CDR3 end, 1 residue past where the read stops, is filled in from the germline J gene. The gene calls are TRBV4 and TRBJ1-2; 7 bases map to TRBD1. Germline lookup yields CDR1 LGHDT and CDR2 YNNKQL (reference sequence). V was clipped by 4 bases and J by 0 bases; unmatched bases: 2. There are 14 residues in the CDR3. The CDR3 sequence is CASSSTGPNSDYTF. Incomplete CDR3 DNA: TGTGCCAGCAGCTCGACAGGGCCAAACTCCGACTACACC.

In its sample, this clone was seen a few times. The gene names given are mouse names. The read terminates 1 residue ahead of where the CDR3 ends, so the germline J gene completes it. V is TRBV2 and J is TRBJ1-2; 9 nucleotides match TRBD1. J was trimmed by 4 bases and V by 0 bases; bases with no gene match: 3. The CDR3 consists of 15 residues. Germline V CDR1 and CDR2: LGHNA, YSYQKL. The CDR3 DNA, read in part, is TGTGCCAGCAGCCAAGAGGGGGACAGGGTCTCCGACTACACC. Encoded protein: CASSQEGDRVSDYT. The CDR3 in full is CASSQEGDRVSDYTF.

As to this clone: Genes here carry mouse names. The CDR3 DNA, read in part, is TGTGCCTGGACAACAAACTCCGACTACACC. Amino acids: CAWTTNSDYT. The CDR3 reads in full as CAWTTNSDYTF. V gene TRBV31 combines with J gene TRBJ1-2; D is ambiguous. The sequenced fragment ends 1 residue before the CDR3 boundary, so the rest is inferred from the germline J gene. The length of the CDR3 is 11 residues. Trimming removed 4 bases from V and 0 bases from J, with 3 bases in between. CDR1 and CDR2 (germline): GKSSPN, SITVG.

With regard to this clone: A read error may account for a junction end that differs from germline. The germline and genes are mouse ones. The read finishes 1 residue shy of the CDR3 end, and the germline J gene is used to complete it. The chain joins TRBV13-3 to TRBJ2-3, with D uncertain. This CDR3 has 15 residues. Germline V lookup: CDR1 NNHDY, CDR2 SYVADS. CDR3 residues: CASSGGGRSGETLYF. The covered CDR3 bases are TGTGCCAGCAGTGGTGGAGGGAGGAGTGGAGAAACGCTGTAT.

Comment on this clone: Gene names and germline match the mouse. The CDR3 end falls 1 residue outside the read, so it is completed with the germline J gene. The chain has TRBV13-2 and TRBJ2-1; tentative D call: TRBD1 (6 bases). CDR3 length: 13 amino acids. Germline loops: CDR1 NNHNN, CDR2 SYGAGS (reference sequence). Trimming took off 5 bases at V and 4 bases at J, with 10 bases between the two ends. The CDR3 bases that were read are TGTGCCAGCGGCCCGGGACAATATGCTGAGCAGTTC. Translating gives CASGPGQYAEQF. The whole CDR3 sequence reads CASGPGQYAEQFF.

Comment on this clone: Mouse names are used for the genes. The read stops 1 residue short of the end of the CDR3; the missing end is completed from the germline J gene. This chain links TRBV13-2 with TRBJ1-1, with D perhaps matching TRBD1 (6 bases). The germline V and J ends were trimmed by 6 bases and 4 bases, with 10 bases remaining between them. The CDR3 is 12 residues long. Germline lookup yields CDR1 NNHNN and CDR2 SYGAGS (reference sequence). The CDR3 sequence: CASARTVTEVFF. CDR3 bases read: TGTGCCAGCGCCCGGACAGTCACAGAAGTCTTC.

In the case of this clone: Here the gene names and germline are mouse. CDR3 DNA (partial): TGTGCCAGCAGTGAGGGGAACAACCAGGCTCCGCTT. This sequence encodes CASSEGNNQAPL. The CDR3 as a whole reads CASSEGNNQAPLF. The V and J genes are TRBV13-1 and TRBJ1-5; D is unresolved. The read falls 1 residue short of the CDR3 end, and the missing part is taken from the germline J gene. Germline V gene data show CDR1 as NSHNY and CDR2 as SYGAGN. The CDR3 totals 13 residues. The V and J ends lost 2 bases and 1 base respectively, with 4 bases between them.

Note on this clone: The genes and germline here are from mouse. The read is 1 residue too short to cover the CDR3 end, so that end is filled in from the germline J gene. V usage is TRBV13-2 and J usage is TRBJ2-4; D call uncertain. Germline CDR1 reads NNHNN; CDR2 reads SYGAGS (reference sequence). The CDR3 runs to 14 residues. Trimming pared 0 bases from V and 0 bases from J, leaving 5 bases between. CDR3 bases read: TGTGCCAGCGGTGATGCTTACAGTCAAAACACCTTGTAC. The encoded protein is CASGDAYSQNTLY. The entire CDR3 reads CASGDAYSQNTLYF.

Turning to this clone: Gene and germline names: mouse. The CDR3 end is not reached by the read, which stops 1 residue before it; the germline J gene fills it in. The rearrangement uses TRBV13-2 and TRBJ2-2; a possible D gene is TRBD2 (7 bases). CDR1 NNHNN and CDR2 SYGAGS come from the germline V gene (reference sequence). Trimming took 7 bases from V and 3 from J, leaving 10 bases between them. The CDR3 is 13 residues long. Partial CDR3 DNA: TGTGCCAGCCAAGGGGGGGACACCGGGCAGCTCTAC. It is translated as CASQGGDTGQLY. The CDR3, in full, reads CASQGGDTGQLYF.

A word on this clone: Any gene name here is a mouse gene name. Coverage ceases 1 residue before the CDR3 finishes, and the germline J gene fills in the end. The V and J genes are TRBV19 and TRBJ1-2; 8 bases agree with TRBD1. Germline lookup yields CDR1 FNHDT and CDR2 SITEND (reference sequence). V dropped 4 bases and J dropped 0; count of bases not matched to a gene: 2. The CDR3 loop spans 14 amino acids. CDR3 amino acids: CASSSDRANSDYTF. The covered CDR3 bases are TGTGCCAGCAGTTCGGACAGGGCAAACTCCGACTACACC.

To note about this clone: Germline and genes: mouse. The CDR3 end is not reached by the read, which stops 1 residue before it; the germline J gene fills it in. The gene calls are TRBV3 and TRBJ1-1; D is ambiguous. Per germline, CDR1 SNHLY and CDR2 FYNGKV (reference sequence). CDR3 length: 13 residues. V lost 1 base and J 4 bases, leaving 7 bases between the germline ends. CDR3 bases read: TGTGCCAGCAGCTTAGAGGAGGGCACAGAAGTCTTC. Translating gives CASSLEEGTEVF. The CDR3 as a whole reads CASSLEEGTEVFF. Using reference TRBV3 and TRBJ1-1 for the parts outside the CDR3, the full variable domain is GPKVLQIPSHQIIDMGQMVTLNCDPVSNHLYFYWYKQILGQQMEFLVNFYNGKVMEKSKLFKDQFSVERPDGSYFTLKIQPTALEDSAVYFCASSLEEGTEVFFGKGTRLTVV.